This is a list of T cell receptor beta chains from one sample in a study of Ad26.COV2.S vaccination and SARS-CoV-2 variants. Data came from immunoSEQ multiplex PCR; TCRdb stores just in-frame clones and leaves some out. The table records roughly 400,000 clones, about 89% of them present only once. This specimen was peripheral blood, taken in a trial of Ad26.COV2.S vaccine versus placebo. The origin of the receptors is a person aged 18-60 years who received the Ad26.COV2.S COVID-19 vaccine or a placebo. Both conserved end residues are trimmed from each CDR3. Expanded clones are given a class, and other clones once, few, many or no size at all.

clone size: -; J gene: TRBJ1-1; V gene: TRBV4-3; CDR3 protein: ASSQDDSRTEAF
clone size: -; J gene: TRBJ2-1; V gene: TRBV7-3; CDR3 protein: ASSSTTSGSHNEQF
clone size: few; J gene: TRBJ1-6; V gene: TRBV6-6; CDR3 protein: ASSYAGPRDSPLH
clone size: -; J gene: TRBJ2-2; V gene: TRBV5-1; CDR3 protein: ASSLVFGPTGELF
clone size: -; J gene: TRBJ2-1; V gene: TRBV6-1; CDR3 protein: ASSETFNYNEQF
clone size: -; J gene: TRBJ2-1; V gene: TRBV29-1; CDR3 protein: SGGTSGKNEQF
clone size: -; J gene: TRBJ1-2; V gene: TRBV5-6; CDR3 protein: ASSLVGGGGYGYT
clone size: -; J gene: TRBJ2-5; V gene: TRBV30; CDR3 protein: AWSSGGSRETQY
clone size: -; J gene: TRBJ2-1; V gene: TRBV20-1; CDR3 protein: SASPGRNEQF
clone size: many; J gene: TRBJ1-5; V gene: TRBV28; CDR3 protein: ASSFRPQH
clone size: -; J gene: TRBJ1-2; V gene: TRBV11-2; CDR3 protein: ASSFDREESGYT
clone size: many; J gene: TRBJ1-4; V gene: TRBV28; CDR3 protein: ASRRPTKATNEKLF
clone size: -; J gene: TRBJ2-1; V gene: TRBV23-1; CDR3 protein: ASSHRDRGLTGIYNEQF
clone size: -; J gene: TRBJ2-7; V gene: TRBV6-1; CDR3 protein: ASSDPSGGPYEQY
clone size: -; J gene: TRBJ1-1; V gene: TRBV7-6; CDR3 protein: ASSLGAGTGNTEAF
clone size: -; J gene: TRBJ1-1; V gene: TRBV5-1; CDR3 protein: ASTTEGANTEAF
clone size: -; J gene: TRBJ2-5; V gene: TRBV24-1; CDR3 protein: ATSEAGGETQY
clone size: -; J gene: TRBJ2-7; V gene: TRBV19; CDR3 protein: ASSIPGRPYEQY
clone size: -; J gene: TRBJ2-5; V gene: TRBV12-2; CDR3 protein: ASRLGGLAGGGKTQY
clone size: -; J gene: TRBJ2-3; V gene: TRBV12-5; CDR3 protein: ASGLRDSPPDTQY
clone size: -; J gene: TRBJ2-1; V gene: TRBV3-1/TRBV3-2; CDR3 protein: ASSQEDNEQF
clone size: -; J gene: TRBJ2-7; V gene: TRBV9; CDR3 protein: ASSPGPRREQY
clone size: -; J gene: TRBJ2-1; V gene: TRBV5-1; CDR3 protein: ASSLEGEFNEQF
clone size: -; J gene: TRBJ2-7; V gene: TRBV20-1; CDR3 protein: SASLDPGQY
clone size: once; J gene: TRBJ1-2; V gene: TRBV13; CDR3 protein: ASSARGNYGYT
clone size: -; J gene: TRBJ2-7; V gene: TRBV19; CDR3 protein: ASSIGPAGTSSDEQY
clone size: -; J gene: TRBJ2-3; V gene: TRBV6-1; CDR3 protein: ASSESGSGADTQY
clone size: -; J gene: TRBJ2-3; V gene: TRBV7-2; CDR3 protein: ASSYSPGLATDTQY
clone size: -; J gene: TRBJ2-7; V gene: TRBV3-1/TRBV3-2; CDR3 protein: ASSQRTATYEQY
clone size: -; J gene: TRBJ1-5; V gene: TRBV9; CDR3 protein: ASSVGDRPQH
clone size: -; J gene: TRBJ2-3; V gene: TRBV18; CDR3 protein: ASSPSLEDTQY
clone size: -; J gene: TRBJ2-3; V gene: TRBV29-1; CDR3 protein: SVDAGTDTQY
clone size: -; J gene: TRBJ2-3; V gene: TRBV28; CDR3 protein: ASSPEGVGRAGDRPTQY
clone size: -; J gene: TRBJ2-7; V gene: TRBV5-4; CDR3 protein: ASSSPGLASHEQY
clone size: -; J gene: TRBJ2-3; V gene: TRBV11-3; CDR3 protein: ASFLAGVPDTQY
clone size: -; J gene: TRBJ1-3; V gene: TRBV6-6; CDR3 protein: ASSYGGRRVTSSGNTIY
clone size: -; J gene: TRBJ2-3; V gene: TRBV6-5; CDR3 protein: AVLYSPSTDTQY
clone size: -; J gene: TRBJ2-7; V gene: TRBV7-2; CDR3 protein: ASSLVAGYEQY
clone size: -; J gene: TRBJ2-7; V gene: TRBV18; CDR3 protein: ASSEGLRGWGYEQY
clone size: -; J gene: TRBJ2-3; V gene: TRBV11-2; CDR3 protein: ASSLEPRQSTDTQY
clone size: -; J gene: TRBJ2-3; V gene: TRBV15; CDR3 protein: ATSRGNRDTDTQY
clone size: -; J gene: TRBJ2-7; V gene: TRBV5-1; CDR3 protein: ASSLEGQVDFA
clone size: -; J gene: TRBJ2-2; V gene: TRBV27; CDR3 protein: ASSIAGGGGELF
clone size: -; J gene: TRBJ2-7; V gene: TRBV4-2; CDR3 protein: ASSDLPTGGSYEQY
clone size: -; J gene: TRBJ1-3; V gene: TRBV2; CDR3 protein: ASRRVQGVSGNTIY
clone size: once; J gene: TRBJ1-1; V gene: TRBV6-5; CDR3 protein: ASSPREGTEAF
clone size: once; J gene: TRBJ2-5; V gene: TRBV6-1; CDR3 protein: ASSDGRNQETQY
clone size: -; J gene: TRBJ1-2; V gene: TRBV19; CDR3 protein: ASTISTGAYGYI
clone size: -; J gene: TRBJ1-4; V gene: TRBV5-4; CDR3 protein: ASSLGLSMAEKLF
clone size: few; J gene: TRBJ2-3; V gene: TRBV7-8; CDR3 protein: ASSFGDTQY
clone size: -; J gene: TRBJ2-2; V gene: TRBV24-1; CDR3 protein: ATSDFGSSNTGELF
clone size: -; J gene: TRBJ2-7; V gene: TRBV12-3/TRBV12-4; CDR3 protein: ASSSTSGYEQY
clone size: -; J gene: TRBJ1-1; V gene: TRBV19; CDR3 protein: ASSTPRPKNTEAF
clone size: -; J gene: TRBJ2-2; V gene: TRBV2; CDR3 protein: ASREGAMGTGELF
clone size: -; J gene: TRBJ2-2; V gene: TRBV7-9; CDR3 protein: ASSFGQTNTGELF
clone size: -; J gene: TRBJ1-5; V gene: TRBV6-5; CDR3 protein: ASCWGASNQPQH
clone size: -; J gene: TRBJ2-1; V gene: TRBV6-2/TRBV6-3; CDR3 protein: ASSYSSGGQF
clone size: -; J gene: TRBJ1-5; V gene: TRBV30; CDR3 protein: AWAEGDSNQPQH
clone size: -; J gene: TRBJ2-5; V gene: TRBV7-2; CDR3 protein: ASSLRFGGMETQY